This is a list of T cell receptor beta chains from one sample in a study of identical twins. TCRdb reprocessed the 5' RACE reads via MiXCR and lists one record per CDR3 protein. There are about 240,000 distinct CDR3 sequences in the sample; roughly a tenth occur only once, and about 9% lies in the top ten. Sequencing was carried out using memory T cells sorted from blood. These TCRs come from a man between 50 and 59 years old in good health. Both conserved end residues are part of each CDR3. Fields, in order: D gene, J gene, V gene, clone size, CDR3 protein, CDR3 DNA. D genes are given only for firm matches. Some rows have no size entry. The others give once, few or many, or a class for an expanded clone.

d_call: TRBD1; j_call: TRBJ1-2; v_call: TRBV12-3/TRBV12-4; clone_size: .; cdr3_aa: CASSSSRTGVSTRGYTF; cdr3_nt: TGTGCCAGCAGTTCCTCCCGGACAGGGGTATCCACTAGGGGCTACACCTTC
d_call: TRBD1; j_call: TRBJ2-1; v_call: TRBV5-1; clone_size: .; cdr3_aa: CASSLTPGQGMGEQFF; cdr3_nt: TGCGCCAGCAGCCTTACCCCGGGACAGGGGATGGGTGAGCAGTTCTTC
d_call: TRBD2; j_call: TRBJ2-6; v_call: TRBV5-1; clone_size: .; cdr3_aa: CASSSNSGGALSFAGANVLTF; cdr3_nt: TGCGCCAGCAGCTCCAATAGCGGGGGGGCCTTATCGTTTGCTGGGGCCAACGTCCTGACTTTC
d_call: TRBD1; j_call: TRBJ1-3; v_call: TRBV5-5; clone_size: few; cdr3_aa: CASSSSTGGARNTIYF; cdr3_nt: TGTGCCAGCAGCTCCTCTACAGGGGGCGCGAGAAACACCATATATTTT
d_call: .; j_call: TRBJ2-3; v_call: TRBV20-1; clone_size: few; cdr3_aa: CSAGRPGATDTQYF; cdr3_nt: TGCAGTGCTGGGAGGCCCGGGGCCACAGATACGCAGTATTTT
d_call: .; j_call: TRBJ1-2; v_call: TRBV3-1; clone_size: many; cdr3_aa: CASSHLDGYTF; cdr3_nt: TGTGCCAGCAGCCACCTGGATGGCTACACCTTC
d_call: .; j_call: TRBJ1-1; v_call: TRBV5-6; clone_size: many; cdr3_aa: CASSFVAGLQEAFF; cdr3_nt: TGTGCCAGCAGCTTTGTGGCAGGGCTCCAGGAAGCTTTCTTT
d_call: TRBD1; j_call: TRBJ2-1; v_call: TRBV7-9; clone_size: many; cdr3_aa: CASSLEFGGQTYNEQFF; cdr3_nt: TGTGCCAGCAGCTTAGAATTTGGGGGACAGACCTACAATGAGCAGTTCTTC
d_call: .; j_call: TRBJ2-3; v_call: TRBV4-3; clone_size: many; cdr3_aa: CASSQGYRGLVNTQYF; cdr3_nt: TGCGCCAGCAGCCAAGGATACAGAGGGCTCGTAAATACGCAGTATTTT
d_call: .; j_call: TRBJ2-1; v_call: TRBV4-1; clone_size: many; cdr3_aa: CASSPRRPGLLPKGPYNEQFF; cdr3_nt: TGCGCCAGCAGCCCCCGCCGCCCGGGACTCCTACCTAAGGGGCCATACAATGAGCAGTTCTTC
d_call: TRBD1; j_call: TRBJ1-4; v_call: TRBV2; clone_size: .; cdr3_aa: CASKAGTENEKLFF; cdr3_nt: TGTGCCAGCAAGGCCGGGACAGAGAATGAAAAACTGTTTTTT
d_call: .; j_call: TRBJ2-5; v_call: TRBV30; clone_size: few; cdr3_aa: CAWSEDRVVETQYF; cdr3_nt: TGTGCCTGGAGTGAGGACCGAGTAGTGGAGACCCAGTACTTC